These 2 T cell receptor beta chains came from one sample sequenced in a study of Graves' ophthalmopathy and Graves' hyperthyroidism (dated by TCRdb to 2017 to 2018). Data came from an Illumina HiSeq 2000. TCR beta CDR3 regions were amplified from RNA transcripts for repertoire sequencing. The first round was an RT-PCR using HTBI primers with the Qiagen OneStep RT-PCR kit, and this first round was followed by a second-round multiplex PCR, then size selection and purification. TCRdb applied fastp at Q25 and MiXCR to the public reads, then kept only in-frame beta chains. Under each unique CDR3 protein, matching rows form one entry showing the most common genes and DNA. The sample profile shows approximately 480,000 distinct CDR3 sequences; roughly 14% of them were found once. The top ten hold about 10% of the sample. Sequenced sample: blood. These receptors were obtained from a woman in her 30s with Graves' ophthalmopathy. Donor details come from another sample of the same person, matched by shared clones.

Ten or more counts support this clonotype. The V gene is TRBV19, the J gene TRBJ2-2; 8 nucleotides align to TRBD1. Germline V gene data show CDR1 as LNHDA and CDR2 as SQIVND (reference sequence). The CDR3 totals 14 residues. V lost 9 bases and J lost 2; bases outside the gene matches: 5. The CDR3 bases are TGTGCCAGGGGGACAGGTTGTAACACCGGGGAGCTGTTTTTT. It specifies CARGTGCNTGELFF.

This clonotype appeared many times. The genes are TRBV11-3 and TRBJ1-2; D gene ambiguous. The CDR3 runs to 12 residues. CDR1 SGHNT and CDR2 YENEEA come from the germline V gene. The germline V and J ends were trimmed by 5 bases and 2 bases, with 6 bases remaining between them. This CDR3 is CASSQDNYGYTF. In DNA, the CDR3 is TGTGCCAGCAGCCAGGACAACTATGGCTACACCTTC.